The rows below give T cell receptor beta chains drawn from one sample of a study of cytomegalovirus exposure and HLA in healthy donors. Here immunoSEQ multiplex PCR was the method, and the copy in TCRdb shows in-frame clones only, minus some. The sample comprises about 100,000 clones, over 70% of which are singletons, and roughly 7.3% rests with the top ten. Sequencing was performed on PBMCs. These receptors originate from a man aged 45-65 years in good health and CMV-seropositive. Each CDR3 is given with its conserved first and last residue. The order of the fields is V gene, D gene, clone size, J gene, CDR3 DNA, CDR3 protein. The D gene is left open where the match is weak. Rows may omit the clone size; those that give it use once, few, many or a size class.

TRBV4-3,-,-,TRBJ1-3,TGCGCCAGCAGCCCCCCCCTTGCGTCTGGAAACACCATATATTTT,CASSPPLASGNTIYF
TRBV7-3,TRBD2,once,TRBJ2-5,TGTGCCAGCAGCTCGGGACTAGCAGTGGAGACCCAGTACTTC,CASSSGLAVETQYF
TRBV7-7,-,few,TRBJ2-2,TGTGCTAGCAGCTCCCGGGGCGGGGAGCTGTTTTTT,CASSSRGGELFF
TRBV14,TRBD2,-,TRBJ2-3,TGTGCCAGCAGCCAAGATAGGTCTTTCGGGGGGTCTAGCACAGATACGCAGTATTTT,CASSQDRSFGGSSTDTQYF
TRBV27,-,-,TRBJ1-5,TGTGCCAGCAGTTCTGAGGGTCAGCCCCAGCATTTT,CASSSEGQPQHF
TRBV9,-,-,TRBJ2-3,TGTGCCAGCAGCTACCTGGGCGCAGATACGCAGTATTTT,CASSYLGADTQYF
TRBV21-1,-,-,TRBJ2-2,TGTGCCAGCAGCAAAGAATACTGGGGCAACACCGGGGAGCTGTTTTTT,CASSKEYWGNTGELFF
TRBV28,-,-,TRBJ1-6,TGTGCCAGCAGTGAGGATAATTCACCCCTCCACTTT,CASSEDNSPLHF
TRBV7-2,-,-,TRBJ2-2,TGTGCCAGCAGCCTTACCAGAGGGCCGAACACCGGGGAGCTGTTTTTT,CASSLTRGPNTGELFF
TRBV6-1,TRBD1,-,TRBJ1-6,TGTGCCAGCAGTGCCATGCAGGGGGCTTATTCACCCCTCCACTTT,CASSAMQGAYSPLHF
TRBV27,-,-,TRBJ1-2,TGTGCCAGCAGTTTAGAGAGCGGGGACACCTTC,CASSLESGDTF
TRBV6-6,-,-,TRBJ2-2,TGTGCCAGCAGTCAAGCAGACAGAAACACCGGGGAGCTGTTTTTT,CASSQADRNTGELFF
TRBV7-9,TRBD1,-,TRBJ2-7,TGTGCCAGCAGCTCCCCCGGGACAGGGGGTTCCTACGAGCAGTACTTC,CASSSPGTGGSYEQYF
TRBV6-6,-,-,TRBJ1-1,TGTGCCAGCAGTTACCCCACCACAGGGAGTCCTGAAGCTTTCTTT,CASSYPTTGSPEAFF
TRBV5-1,-,-,TRBJ2-2,TGCGCCAGCCGTTTACAGGGCGGAGCCGGGGAGCTGTTTTTT,CASRLQGGAGELFF
TRBV6-5,TRBD1,-,TRBJ1-4,TGTGCCAGCAGTTACCAAACAGGGGAGAGGGGCGAAAAACTGTTTTTT,CASSYQTGERGEKLFF
TRBV6-5,TRBD1,-,TRBJ2-7,TGTGCCAGCAGCAGACAGGGGGCATGCGAGCAGTACTTC,CASSRQGACEQYF
TRBV5-1,-,few,TRBJ2-7,TGCGCCAGCAGCTTGACAGGGATCTCCTACGAGCAGTACTTC,CASSLTGISYEQYF
TRBV29-1,-,-,TRBJ2-3,TGCAGCGTTAAGCCCAGGGAGGCCATCGATACGCAGTATTTT,CSVKPREAIDTQYF
TRBV6-1,-,-,TRBJ1-1,TGTGCCAGCAGTGAAGCTTTCTTCACTGAAGCTTTCTTT,CASSEAFFTEAFF
TRBV10-1,-,-,TRBJ1-4,TGCGCCAGCAGTGAGCCAACGCCAGGGAATTCGGAAAAACTGTTTTTT,CASSEPTPGNSEKLFF
TRBV7-2,-,few,TRBJ2-3,TGTGCCAGCAGCTTATCTCCAGGGGTGGGAGATACGCAGTATTTT,CASSLSPGVGDTQYF
TRBV28,TRBD1,-,TRBJ2-1,TGTGCCAGCAGTTTCGAGGACAGGGGATACAATGAGCAGTTCTTC,CASSFEDRGYNEQFF
TRBV5-1,TRBD1,-,TRBJ1-2,TGCGCCAGCAGGGTCGGGACAGGGTTC,CASRVGTGF
TRBV4-1,TRBD1,-,TRBJ2-2,TGCGCCAGCAGCCAGAGGACAGGGGGCGGGGAGCTGTTTTTT,CASSQRTGGGELFF
TRBV2,-,few,TRBJ1-1,TGTGCCAGCAGTCTAACGACAGCTAGTCTGAACACTGAAGCTTTCTTT,CASSLTTASLNTEAFF
TRBV4-3,TRBD2,-,TRBJ2-7,TGCGCCAGCAGGCAATGGGATCCTAGCGGTTCCTACGAGCAGTACTTC,CASRQWDPSGSYEQYF
TRBV15,-,-,TRBJ1-4,TGTGCCACCAGCAGAGAGGGGGGGGGTACACTTAATGAAAAACTGTTTTTT,CATSREGGGTLNEKLFF
TRBV7-9,-,-,TRBJ1-2,TGTGCCAGCAGCTTAGCCCTACTGACACCTAACTATGGCTACACCTTC,CASSLALLTPNYGYTF
TRBV7-8,TRBD2,-,TRBJ2-2,TGTGCCAGCAGCTCACAAACGGGGGGGCGCGGCACCGGGGAGCTGTTTTTT,CASSSQTGGRGTGELFF
TRBV18,TRBD1,medium-sized,TRBJ1-2,TGTGCCAGCTCAACGGGACAGGGGGATGCTGGCTACACCTTC,CASSTGQGDAGYTF
TRBV7-3,TRBD1,once,TRBJ2-3,TGTGCCAGCAGCTCCTTCAGGGGGCGGTTGGGCACAGATACGCAGTATTTT,CASSSFRGRLGTDTQYF
TRBV28,TRBD2,-,TRBJ2-7,TGTGCCAGCAGCCCCGGGACTACCGAGCAGTACTTC,CASSPGTTEQYF
TRBV30,-,-,TRBJ1-1,TGTGCCCGAGGAGGGTACACTGAAGCTTTCTTT,CARGGYTEAFF
TRBV9,TRBD2,-,TRBJ2-3,TGTGCCAGCAGCGTAGAACAGCGGGGAACAGATACGCAGTATTTT,CASSVEQRGTDTQYF
TRBV7-3,TRBD1,-,TRBJ1-6,TGTGCCAGCAGCCCAAAGGGACAGGGAGGTTCACCCCTCCACTTT,CASSPKGQGGSPLHF
TRBV5-1,TRBD1,few,TRBJ2-5,TGCGCCAGCAGCCGACAGGGTTCTGGGGAGACCCAGTACTTC,CASSRQGSGETQYF
TRBV27,TRBD2,few,TRBJ2-3,TGTGCCAGCAGTTTAAGCGGGGGGCCCACAGATACGCAGTATTTT,CASSLSGGPTDTQYF
TRBV9,TRBD1,few,TRBJ2-1,TGTGCCAGCAGCTCCATCACAGGGGTCAATGAGCAGTTCTTC,CASSSITGVNEQFF
TRBV11-2,TRBD1,-,TRBJ1-5,TGTGCCAGCAGCCCGGACAGGGGGATCGGGCAGCCCCAGCATTTT,CASSPDRGIGQPQHF
TRBV15,-,-,TRBJ2-7,TGTGCCACCAGCAGCGGGGTCTACGAGCAGTACTTC,CATSSGVYEQYF
TRBV15,-,-,TRBJ2-7,TGTGCCACCAGCAGAGATAGCTCCTACGAGCAGTACTTC,CATSRDSSYEQYF
TRBV2,-,-,TRBJ2-7,TGTGCCAGCAGTGAAGGAGCAGGGGGGTACGAGCAGTACTTC,CASSEGAGGYEQYF
TRBV7-3,-,-,TRBJ2-3,TGTGCCAGCAGCGCGGGGCAGAGCACAGATACGCAGTATTTT,CASSAGQSTDTQYF
TRBV19,-,-,TRBJ2-2,TGTGCCAGTAGGGAACAGGGTATGAACACCGGGGAGCTGTTTTTT,CASREQGMNTGELFF
TRBV30,TRBD2,-,TRBJ2-2,TGTGCCTGGGTGCGGGGGGGCGCCGGGGAGCTGTTTTTT,CAWVRGGAGELFF
TRBV19,-,-,TRBJ2-3,TGTGCCAGTAGTATAAGGCAGGGGTCAGATACGCAGTATTTT,CASSIRQGSDTQYF
TRBV9,TRBD2,-,TRBJ2-1,TGTGCCAGCAGCGTAGACCTTAGCGGGTCCTACAATGAGCAGTTCTTC,CASSVDLSGSYNEQFF
TRBV10-3,-,-,TRBJ2-2,TGTGCCATCAGTGAGTCGAGGGCTGACACCGGGGAGCTGTTTTTT,CAISESRADTGELFF
TRBV5-4,TRBD1,-,TRBJ1-1,TGTGCCAGCAGCGCATCGACAGGGTCTTCCACTGAAGCTTTCTTT,CASSASTGSSTEAFF
TRBV9,-,-,TRBJ1-1,TGTGCCAGCAGCCTCGGAGGGCGTCACACTGAAGCTTTCTTT,CASSLGGRHTEAFF
TRBV7-2,TRBD1,few,TRBJ2-7,TGTGCCAGCAGCACCTTTCTCGACAGGGAACGTGGGCAGTACTTC,CASSTFLDRERGQYF
TRBV5-8,TRBD1,few,TRBJ1-4,TGTGCCAGCAGCTTGATCAGGGGGGAAAAACTGTTTTTT,CASSLIRGEKLFF
TRBV6-1,TRBD1,-,TRBJ1-2,TGTGCCAGCAGTGAACGGGGGACAGGGGGATTCTATGGCTACACCTTC,CASSERGTGGFYGYTF
TRBV29-1,TRBD1,once,TRBJ2-5,TGCAGCGTTGAAGAACCGGGACAGGGGGCGGAGACCCAGTACTTC,CSVEEPGQGAETQYF
TRBV6-1,-,-,TRBJ2-1,TGTGCCAGCCGAACGACAGGAGTTAATGAGCAGTTCTTC,CASRTTGVNEQFF
TRBV4-2,-,-,TRBJ1-4,TGTGCCAGCAGAGGAGTAGCGGGGGTCAGGGAAAAACTGTTTTTT,CASRGVAGVREKLFF
TRBV4-1,TRBD1,once,TRBJ1-4,TGCGCCAGCAGCCAAGGTTGGGGGACAGGGAAAGAAAAACTGTTTTTT,CASSQGWGTGKEKLFF
TRBV12-5,-,-,TRBJ2-3,TGTGCTAGTGGTTTGGCGGGGGGCACAGATACGCAGTATTTT,CASGLAGGTDTQYF